The 4 T cell receptor beta chains below all came from one sample that was sequenced in a study of T cell responses to AZD1222 COVID-19 vaccine. Generated by immunoSEQ multiplex PCR, the TCRdb table keeps only in-frame clones and is missing some. The sample carries tens of thousands of clones, approximately 80% recorded once. Sequenced here: peripheral blood, sampled on day 0 of AZD1222 vaccination. The receptors derive from an adult in good health.

This sequence joins TRBV10-3 and TRBJ2-7, with 7 bases lining up with TRBD1. Trimming took 3 bases from V and 2 from J; bases not matched to a gene: 7. The CDR3 contains 15 residues. Germline assignment: CDR1 ENHRY and CDR2 SYGVKD. CDR3 sequence (DNA): TGTGCCATCAGTGACCCGGACAGGAGCCCCTACGAGCAGTACTTC. The encoded protein is CAISDPDRSPYEQYF.

The V call is TRBV7-8, the J call TRBJ1-5, with no clear D. Looked up from germline, CDR1 is SGHVS and CDR2 is FQNEAQ. Between the trimmed V and J ends, which lost 2 bases and 0 bases, there was a span of 5 bases. The CDR3 covers 14 residues. DNA for the CDR3: TGTGCCAGCAGCTTACGGAGTAGCAATCAGCCCCAGCATTTT. Its protein product is CASSLRSSNQPQHF.

This chain joins TRBV12-3 or TRBV12-4 and TRBJ2-2; D unclear. This CDR3 is built from 13 residues. Deletions cut 6 bases from V and 4 bases from J, with 9 bases between. The CDR3 DNA follows: TGTGCCAGCAGCCTGGGCAGCACCGGGGAGCTGTTTTTT. Translated, it gives CASSLGSTGELFF.

A few counts support this clone. The rearrangement links TRBV29-1 to TRBJ2-5, with 9 positions matching TRBD2. Unmatched junction bases numbered 7, after V lost 7 bases and J lost 1 base. The CDR3 is made up of 14 amino acids. Germline V gene data show CDR1 as SQVTM and CDR2 as ANQGSEA. CDR3 sequence (DNA): TGCAGCGCCGCGACTAGCGGACTCCAAGAGACCCAGTACTTC. Protein product: CSAATSGLQETQYF.